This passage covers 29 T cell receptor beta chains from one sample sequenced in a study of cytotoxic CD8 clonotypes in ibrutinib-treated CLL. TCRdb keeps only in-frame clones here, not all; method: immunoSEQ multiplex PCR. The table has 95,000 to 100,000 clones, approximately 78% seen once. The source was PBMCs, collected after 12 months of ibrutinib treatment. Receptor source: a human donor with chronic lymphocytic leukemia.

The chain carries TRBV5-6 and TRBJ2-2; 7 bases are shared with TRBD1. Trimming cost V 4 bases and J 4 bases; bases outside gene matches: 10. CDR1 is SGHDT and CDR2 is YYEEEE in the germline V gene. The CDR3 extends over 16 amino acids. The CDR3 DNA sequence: TGTGCCAGCAGCCTCCTGGACAGGAAAAGCACCGGGGAGCTGTTTTTT. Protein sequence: CASSLLDRKSTGELFF.

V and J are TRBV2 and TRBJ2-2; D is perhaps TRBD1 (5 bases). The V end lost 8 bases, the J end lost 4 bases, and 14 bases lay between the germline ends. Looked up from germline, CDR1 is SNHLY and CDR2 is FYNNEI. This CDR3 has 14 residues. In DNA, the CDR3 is TGTGCCAGCTCGCCAGGGTACTCCACCGGGGAGCTGTTTTTT. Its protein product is CASSPGYSTGELFF.

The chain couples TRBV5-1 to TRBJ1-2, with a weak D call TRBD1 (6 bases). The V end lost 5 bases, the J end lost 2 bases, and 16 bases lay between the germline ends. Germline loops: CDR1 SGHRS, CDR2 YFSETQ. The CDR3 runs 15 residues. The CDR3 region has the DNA TGCGCCAGCAGAAATGGACAGACTCCCAACTATGGCTACACCTTC. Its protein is CASRNGQTPNYGYTF.

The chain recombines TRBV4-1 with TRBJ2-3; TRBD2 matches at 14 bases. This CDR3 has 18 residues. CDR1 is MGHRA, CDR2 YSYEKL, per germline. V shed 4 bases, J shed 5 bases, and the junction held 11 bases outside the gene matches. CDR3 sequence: CASSPLGLAGGGGDTQYF. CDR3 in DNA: TGCGCCAGCAGCCCACTAGGACTAGCGGGGGGCGGGGGAGATACGCAGTATTTT.

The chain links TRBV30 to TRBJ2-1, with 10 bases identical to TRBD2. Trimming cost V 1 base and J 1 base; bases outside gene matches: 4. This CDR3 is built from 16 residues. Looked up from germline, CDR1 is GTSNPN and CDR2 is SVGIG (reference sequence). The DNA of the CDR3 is TGTGCCTGGAGTGGTATAGCGGGGGGTTCCTACAATGAGCAGTTCTTC. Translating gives CAWSGIAGGSYNEQFF.

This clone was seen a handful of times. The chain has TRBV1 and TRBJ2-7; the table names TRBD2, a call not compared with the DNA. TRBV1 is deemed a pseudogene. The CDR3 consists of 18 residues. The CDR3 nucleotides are TGCACCAGCAGCCAAGATGATGGGGTCCCGGGAAATTCCTACGAGCAGTACTTC. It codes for CTSSQDDGVPGNSYEQYF.

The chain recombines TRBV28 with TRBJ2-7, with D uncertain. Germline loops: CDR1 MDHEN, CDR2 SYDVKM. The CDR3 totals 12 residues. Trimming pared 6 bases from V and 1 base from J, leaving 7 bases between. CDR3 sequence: CASRQTSYEQYF. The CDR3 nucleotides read TGTGCCAGCAGACAGACATCCTACGAGCAGTACTTC.

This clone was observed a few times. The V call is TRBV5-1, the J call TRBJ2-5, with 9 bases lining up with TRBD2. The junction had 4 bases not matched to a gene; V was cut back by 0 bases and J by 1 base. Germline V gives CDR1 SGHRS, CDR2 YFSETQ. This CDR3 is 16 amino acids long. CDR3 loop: CASSLGGGGAQETQYF. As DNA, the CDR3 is TGCGCCAGCAGCTTGGGAGGCGGGGGGGCCCAAGAGACCCAGTACTTC.

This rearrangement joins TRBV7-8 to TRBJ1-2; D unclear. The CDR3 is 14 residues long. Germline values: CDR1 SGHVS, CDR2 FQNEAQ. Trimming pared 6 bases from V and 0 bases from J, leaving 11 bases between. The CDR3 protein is CASSLSASNYGYTF. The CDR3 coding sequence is TGTGCCAGCAGTTTGTCAGCTTCTAACTATGGCTACACCTTC.

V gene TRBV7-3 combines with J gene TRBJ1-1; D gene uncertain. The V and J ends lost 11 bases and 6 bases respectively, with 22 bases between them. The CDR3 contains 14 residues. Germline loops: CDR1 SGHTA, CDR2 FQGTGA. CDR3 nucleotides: TGTGCCTCAAGTTACTCCCCACAAGGATCTGAAGCTTTCTTT. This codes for CASSYSPQGSEAFF.

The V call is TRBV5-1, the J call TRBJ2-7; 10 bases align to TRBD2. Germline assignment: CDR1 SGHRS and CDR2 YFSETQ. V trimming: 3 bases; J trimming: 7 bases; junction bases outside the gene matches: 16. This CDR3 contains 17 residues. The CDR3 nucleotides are TGCGCCAGCAGCTCCCCGGCTAGCGGGGGAGATTTGAGAGAGCAGTACTTC. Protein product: CASSSPASGGDLREQYF. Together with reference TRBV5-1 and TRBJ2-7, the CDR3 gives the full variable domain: KAGVTQTPRYLIKTRGQQVTLSCSPISGHRSVSWYQQTPGQGLQFLFEYFSETQRNKGNFPGRFSGRQFSNSRSEMNVSTLELGDSALYLCASSSPASGGDLREQYFGPGTRLTVT.

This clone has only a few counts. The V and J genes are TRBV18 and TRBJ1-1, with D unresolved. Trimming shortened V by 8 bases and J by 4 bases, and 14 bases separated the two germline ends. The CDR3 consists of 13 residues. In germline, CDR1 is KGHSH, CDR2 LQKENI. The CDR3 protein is CASMLNEGTEAFF. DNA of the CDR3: TGTGCCAGCATGCTTAATGAGGGCACTGAAGCTTTCTTT.

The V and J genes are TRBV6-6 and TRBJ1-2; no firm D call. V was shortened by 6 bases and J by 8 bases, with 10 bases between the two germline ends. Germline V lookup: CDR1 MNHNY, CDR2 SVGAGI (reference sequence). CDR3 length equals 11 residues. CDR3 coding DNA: TGTGCCAGCAGGGGAAACGGAGGCTACACCTTC. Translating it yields CASRGNGGYTF.

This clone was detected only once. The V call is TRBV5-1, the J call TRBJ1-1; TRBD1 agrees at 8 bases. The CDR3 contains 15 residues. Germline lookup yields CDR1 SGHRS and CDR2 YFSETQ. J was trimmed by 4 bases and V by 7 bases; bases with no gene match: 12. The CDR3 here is CASYPGTGLPTEAFF. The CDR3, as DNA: TGCGCCAGCTACCCCGGGACAGGCCTACCCACTGAAGCTTTCTTT.

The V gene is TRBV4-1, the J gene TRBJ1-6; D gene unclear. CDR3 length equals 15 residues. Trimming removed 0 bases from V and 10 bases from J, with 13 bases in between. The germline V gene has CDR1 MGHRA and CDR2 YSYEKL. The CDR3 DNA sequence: TGCGCCAGCAGCCAAGAGTCCGGGGTTGGATCACCCCTCCACTTT. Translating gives CASSQESGVGSPLHF.

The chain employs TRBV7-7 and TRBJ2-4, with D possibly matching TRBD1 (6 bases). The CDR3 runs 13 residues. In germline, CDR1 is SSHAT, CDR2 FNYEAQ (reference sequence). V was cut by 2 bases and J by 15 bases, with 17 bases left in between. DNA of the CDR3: TGTGCCAGCAGCTTAAATGCGGACAGTTCTAGGTACTTC. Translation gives CASSLNADSSRYF.

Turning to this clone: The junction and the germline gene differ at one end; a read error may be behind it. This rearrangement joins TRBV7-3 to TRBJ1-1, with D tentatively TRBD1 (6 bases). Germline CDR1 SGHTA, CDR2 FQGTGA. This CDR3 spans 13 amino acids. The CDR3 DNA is TGTGCCAGCAGCATAACAGGGACGACTGAAGCTTTCTTT. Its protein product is CASSITGTTEAFF.

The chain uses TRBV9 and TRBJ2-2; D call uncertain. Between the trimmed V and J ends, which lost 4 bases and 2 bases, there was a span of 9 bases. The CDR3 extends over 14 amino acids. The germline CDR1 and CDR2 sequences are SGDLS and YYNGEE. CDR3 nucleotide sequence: TGTGCCAGCAGCCGGGCCTCAAACACCGGGGAGCTGTTTTTT. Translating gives CASSRASNTGELFF.

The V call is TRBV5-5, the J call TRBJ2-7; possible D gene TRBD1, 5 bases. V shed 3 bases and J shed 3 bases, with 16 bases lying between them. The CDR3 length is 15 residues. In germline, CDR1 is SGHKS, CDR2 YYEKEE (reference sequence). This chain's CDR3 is CASSSHPGYLYEQYF. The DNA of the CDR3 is TGTGCCAGCAGCTCACATCCAGGGTACCTCTACGAGCAGTACTTC.

The chain's CDR3 is CASSDSHGGAEAFF. CDR3 nucleotide sequence: TGTGCCAGCAGTGACTCACATGGGGGTGCTGAAGCTTTCTTT. The chain links TRBV6-4 to TRBJ1-1; D perhaps matches TRBD1 (5 bases). CDR3 length: 14 residues. V gave up 0 bases and J gave up 6 bases, with 11 bases separating them. Per germline, CDR1 MRHNA and CDR2 SNTAGT.

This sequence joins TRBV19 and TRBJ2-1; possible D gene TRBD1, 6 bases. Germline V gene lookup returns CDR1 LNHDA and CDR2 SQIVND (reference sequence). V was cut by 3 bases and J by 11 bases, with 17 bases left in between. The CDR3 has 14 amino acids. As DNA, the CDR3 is TGTGCCAGTAGTATCCTCCAGGGTCAGGGGCAGCAGTTCTTC. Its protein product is CASSILQGQGQQFF. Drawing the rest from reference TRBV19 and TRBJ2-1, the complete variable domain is DGGITQSPKYLFRKEGQNVTLSCEQNLNHDAMYWYRQDPGQGLRLIYYSQIVNDFQKGDIAEGYSVSREKKESFPLTVTSAQKNPTAFYLCASSILQGQGQQFFGPGTRLTVL.

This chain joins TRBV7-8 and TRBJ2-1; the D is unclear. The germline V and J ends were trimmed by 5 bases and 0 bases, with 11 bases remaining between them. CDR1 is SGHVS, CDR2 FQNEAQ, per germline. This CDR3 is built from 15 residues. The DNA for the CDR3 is TGTGCCAGCAGCATAACATGGAGCTCCTACAATGAGCAGTTCTTC. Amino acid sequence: CASSITWSSYNEQFF.

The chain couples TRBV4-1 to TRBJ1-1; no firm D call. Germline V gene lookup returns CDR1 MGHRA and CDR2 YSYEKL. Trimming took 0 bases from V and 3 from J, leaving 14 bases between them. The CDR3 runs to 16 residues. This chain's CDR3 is CASSQEFPVVDTEAFF. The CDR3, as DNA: TGCGCCAGCAGCCAAGAATTCCCTGTAGTGGACACTGAAGCTTTCTTT.

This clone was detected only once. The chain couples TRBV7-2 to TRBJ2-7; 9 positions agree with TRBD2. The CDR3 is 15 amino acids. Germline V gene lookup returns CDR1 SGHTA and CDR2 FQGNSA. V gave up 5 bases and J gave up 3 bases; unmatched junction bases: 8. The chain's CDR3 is CASSPRSGGFYEQYF. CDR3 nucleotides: TGTGCCAGCAGCCCCCGCAGCGGGGGGTTCTACGAGCAGTACTTC.

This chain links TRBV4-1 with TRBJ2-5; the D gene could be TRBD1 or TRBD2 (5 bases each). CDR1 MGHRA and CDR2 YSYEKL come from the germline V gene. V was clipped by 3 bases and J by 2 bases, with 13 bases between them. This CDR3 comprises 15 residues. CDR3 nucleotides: TGCGCCAGCAGCCAGGTAGGGACCAAACAAGAGACCCAGTACTTC. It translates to CASSQVGTKQETQYF.

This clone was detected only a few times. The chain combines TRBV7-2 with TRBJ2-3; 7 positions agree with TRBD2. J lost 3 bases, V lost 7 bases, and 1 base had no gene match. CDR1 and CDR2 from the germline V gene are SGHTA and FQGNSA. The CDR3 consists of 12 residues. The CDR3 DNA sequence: TGTGCCAGCACGGGGGGTACAGATACGCAGTATTTT. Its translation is CASTGGTDTQYF.

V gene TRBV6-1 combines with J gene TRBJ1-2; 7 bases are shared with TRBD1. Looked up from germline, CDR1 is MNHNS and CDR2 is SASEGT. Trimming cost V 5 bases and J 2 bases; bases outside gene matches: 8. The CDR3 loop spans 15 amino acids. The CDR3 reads CASSPTGMLNYGYTF. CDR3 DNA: TGTGCCAGCAGTCCGACAGGGATGTTAAACTATGGCTACACCTTC.

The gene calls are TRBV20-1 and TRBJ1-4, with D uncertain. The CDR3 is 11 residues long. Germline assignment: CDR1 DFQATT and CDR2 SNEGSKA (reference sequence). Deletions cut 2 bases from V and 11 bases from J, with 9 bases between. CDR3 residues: CSARSGWKLFF. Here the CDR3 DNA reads TGCAGTGCTAGATCGGGGTGGAAACTGTTTTTT.

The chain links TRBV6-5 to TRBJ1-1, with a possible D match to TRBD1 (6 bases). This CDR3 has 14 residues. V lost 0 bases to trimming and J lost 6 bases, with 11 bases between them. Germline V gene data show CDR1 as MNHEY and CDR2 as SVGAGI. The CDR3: CASSYSAGVPEAFF. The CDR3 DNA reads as TGTGCCAGCAGTTACTCTGCAGGGGTCCCTGAAGCTTTCTTT.